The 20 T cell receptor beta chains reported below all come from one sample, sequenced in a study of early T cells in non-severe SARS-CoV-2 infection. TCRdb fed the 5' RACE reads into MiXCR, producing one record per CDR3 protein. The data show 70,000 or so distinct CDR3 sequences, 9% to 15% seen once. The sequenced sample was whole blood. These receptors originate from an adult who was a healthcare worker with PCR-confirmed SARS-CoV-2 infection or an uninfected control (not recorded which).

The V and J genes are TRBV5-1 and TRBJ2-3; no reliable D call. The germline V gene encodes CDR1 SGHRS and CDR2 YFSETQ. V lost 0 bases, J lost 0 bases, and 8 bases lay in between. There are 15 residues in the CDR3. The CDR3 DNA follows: TGCGCCAGCAGCTTGGTCCAAATCAGCACAGATACGCAGTATTTT. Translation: CASSLVQISTDTQYF.

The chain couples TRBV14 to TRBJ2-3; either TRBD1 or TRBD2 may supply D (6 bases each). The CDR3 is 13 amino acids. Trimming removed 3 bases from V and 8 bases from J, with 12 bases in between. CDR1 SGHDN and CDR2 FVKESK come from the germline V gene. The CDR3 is CASSHPGGGTQYF. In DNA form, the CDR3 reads TGTGCCAGCAGCCACCCCGGGGGCGGTACGCAGTATTTT.

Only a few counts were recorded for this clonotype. The CDR3: CSANLRQDSGYTF. The CDR3 nucleotides are TGCAGTGCTAACCTACGACAGGACTCTGGCTACACCTTC. The rearrangement links TRBV20-1 to TRBJ1-2; a possible D gene is TRBD1 (6 bases). The V end was cut by 4 bases, the J end by 7 bases, with 16 bases between. Germline values: CDR1 DFQATT, CDR2 SNEGSKA (reference sequence). This CDR3 spans 13 amino acids.

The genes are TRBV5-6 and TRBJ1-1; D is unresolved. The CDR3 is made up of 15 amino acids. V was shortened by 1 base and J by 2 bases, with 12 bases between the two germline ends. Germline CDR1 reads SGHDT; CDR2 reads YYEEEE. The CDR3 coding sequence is TGTGCCAGCAGCTTGTTGGGCTTACTAAACACTGAAGCTTTCTTT. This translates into CASSLLGLLNTEAFF.

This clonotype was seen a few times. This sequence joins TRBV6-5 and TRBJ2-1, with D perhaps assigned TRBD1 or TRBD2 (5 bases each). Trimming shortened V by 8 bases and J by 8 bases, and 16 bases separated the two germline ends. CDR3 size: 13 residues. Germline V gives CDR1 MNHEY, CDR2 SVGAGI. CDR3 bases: TGTGCCAGCCGTGACCGGGGCGCGGATGAGCAGTTCTTC. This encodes CASRDRGADEQFF.

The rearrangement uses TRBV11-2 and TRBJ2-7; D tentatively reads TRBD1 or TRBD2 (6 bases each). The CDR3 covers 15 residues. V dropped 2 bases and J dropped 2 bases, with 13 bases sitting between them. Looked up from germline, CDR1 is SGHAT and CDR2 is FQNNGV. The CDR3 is CASSLKAGEAYEQYF. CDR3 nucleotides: TGTGCCAGCAGCTTAAAAGCAGGGGAGGCCTACGAGCAGTACTTC.

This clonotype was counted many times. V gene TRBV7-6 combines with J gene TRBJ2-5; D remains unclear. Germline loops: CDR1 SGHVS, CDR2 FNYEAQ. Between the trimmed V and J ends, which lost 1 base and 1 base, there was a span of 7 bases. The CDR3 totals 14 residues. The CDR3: CASSLEISQETQYF. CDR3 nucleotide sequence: TGTGCCAGCAGCTTAGAGATCAGCCAAGAGACCCAGTACTTC.

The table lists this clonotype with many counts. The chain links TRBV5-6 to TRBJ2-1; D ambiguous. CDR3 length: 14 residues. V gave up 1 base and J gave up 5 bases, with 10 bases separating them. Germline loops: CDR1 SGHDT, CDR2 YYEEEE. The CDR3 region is CASSLRLNNNEQFF. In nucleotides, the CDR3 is TGTGCCAGCAGCTTGAGACTTAATAACAATGAGCAGTTCTTC.

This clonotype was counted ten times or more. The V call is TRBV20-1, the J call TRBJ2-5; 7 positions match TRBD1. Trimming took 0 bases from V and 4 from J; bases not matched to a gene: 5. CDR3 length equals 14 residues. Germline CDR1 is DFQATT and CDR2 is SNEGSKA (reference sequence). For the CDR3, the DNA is TGCAGTGCTAGAGATGAGACAGGGAGAGAGACCCAGTACTTC. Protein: CSARDETGRETQYF.

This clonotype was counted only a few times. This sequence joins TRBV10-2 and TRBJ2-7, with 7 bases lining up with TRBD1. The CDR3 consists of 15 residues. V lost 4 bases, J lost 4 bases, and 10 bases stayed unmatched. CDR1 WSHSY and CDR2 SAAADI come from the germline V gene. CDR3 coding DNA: TGCGCCAGCAGTGTCCGGGCCACAGGGGCGTACGAGCAGTACTTC. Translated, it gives CASSVRATGAYEQYF.

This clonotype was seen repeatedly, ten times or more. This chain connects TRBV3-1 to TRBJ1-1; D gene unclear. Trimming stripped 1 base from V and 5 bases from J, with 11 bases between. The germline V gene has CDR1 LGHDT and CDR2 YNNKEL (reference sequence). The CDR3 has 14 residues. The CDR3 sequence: CASSQGLRRTEAFF. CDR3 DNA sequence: TGTGCCAGCAGCCAAGGTCTCAGAAGGACTGAAGCTTTCTTT.

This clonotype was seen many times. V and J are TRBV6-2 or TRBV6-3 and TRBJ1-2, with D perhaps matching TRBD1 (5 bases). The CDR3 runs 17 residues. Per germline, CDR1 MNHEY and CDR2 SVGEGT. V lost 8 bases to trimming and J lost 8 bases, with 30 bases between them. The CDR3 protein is CASGYLLMGLPGEGYTF. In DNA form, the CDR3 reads TGTGCCAGCGGATATCTTCTTATGGGGCTCCCTGGTGAAGGCTACACCTTC.

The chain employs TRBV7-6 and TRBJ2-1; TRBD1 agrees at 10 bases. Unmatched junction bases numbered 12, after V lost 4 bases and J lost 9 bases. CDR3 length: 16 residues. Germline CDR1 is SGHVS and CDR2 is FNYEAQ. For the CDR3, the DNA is TGTGCCAGCAGCTCCGGCCGGGACAGGGGATTGGGTGAGCAGTTCTTC. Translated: CASSSGRDRGLGEQFF. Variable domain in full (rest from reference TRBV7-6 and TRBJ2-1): GAGVSQSPRYKVTKRGQDVALRCDPISGHVSLYWYRQALGQGPEFLTYFNYEAQQDKSGLPNDRFSAERPEGSISTLTIQRTEQRDSAMYRCASSSGRDRGLGEQFFGPGTRLTVL.

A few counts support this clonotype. The CDR3 DNA follows: TGCAGTGCTAGAGGGACATCTAGCACAGATACGCAGTATTTT. It codes for CSARGTSSTDTQYF. The J gene is TRBJ2-3, the V gene TRBV20-1; possibly TRBD1 for D (5 bases). Trimming took off 1 base at V and 0 bases at J, with 8 bases between the two ends. The CDR3 is made up of 14 amino acids. Looked up from germline, CDR1 is DFQATT and CDR2 is SNEGSKA (reference sequence).

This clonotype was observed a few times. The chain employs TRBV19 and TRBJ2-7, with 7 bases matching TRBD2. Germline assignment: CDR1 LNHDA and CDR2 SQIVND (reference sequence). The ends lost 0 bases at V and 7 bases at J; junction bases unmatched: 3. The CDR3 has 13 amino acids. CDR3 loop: CASSIDPAGEQYF. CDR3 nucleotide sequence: TGTGCCAGTAGTATAGATCCAGCGGGGGAGCAGTACTTC.

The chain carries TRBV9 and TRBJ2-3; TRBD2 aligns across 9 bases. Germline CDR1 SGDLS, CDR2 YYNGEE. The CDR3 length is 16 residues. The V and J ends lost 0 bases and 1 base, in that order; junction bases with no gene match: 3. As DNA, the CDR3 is TGTGCCAGCAGCGTAGGTGCGGGGGGGCGCACAGATACGCAGTATTTT. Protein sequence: CASSVGAGGRTDTQYF.

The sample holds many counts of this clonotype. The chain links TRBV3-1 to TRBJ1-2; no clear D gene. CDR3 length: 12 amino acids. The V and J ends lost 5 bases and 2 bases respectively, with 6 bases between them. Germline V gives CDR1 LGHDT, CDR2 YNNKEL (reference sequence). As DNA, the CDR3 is TGTGCCAGCAGCAGAAGAAACTATGGCTACACCTTC. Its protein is CASSRRNYGYTF.

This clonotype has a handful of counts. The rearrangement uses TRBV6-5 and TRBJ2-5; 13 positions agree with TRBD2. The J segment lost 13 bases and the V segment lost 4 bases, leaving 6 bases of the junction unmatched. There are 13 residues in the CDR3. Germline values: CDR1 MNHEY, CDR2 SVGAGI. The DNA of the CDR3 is TGTGCCAGCAGTTTCGGACTAGCGGGGGAACGGTACTTC. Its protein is CASSFGLAGERYF.

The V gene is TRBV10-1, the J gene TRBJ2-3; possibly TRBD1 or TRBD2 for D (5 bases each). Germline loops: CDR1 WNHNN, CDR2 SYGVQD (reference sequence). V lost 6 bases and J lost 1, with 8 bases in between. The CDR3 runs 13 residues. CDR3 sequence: CASSRDGTDTQYF. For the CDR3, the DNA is TGCGCCAGCAGCCGGGACGGCACAGATACGCAGTATTTT.

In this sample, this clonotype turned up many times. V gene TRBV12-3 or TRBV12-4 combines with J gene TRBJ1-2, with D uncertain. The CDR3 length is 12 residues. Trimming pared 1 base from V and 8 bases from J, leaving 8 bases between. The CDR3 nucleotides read TGTGCCAGCAGTTTAGTCCTGTCAGGCTACACCTTC. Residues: CASSLVLSGYTF.